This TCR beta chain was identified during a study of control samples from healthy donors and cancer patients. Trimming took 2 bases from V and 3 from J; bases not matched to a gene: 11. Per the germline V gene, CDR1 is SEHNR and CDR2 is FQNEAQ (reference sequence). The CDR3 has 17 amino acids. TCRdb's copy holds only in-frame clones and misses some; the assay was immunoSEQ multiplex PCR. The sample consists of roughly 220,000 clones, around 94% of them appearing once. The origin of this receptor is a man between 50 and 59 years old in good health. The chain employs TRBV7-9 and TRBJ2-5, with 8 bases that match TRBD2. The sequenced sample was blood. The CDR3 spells CASSLYQTGGPKETQYF. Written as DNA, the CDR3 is TGTGCCAGCAGCTTATATCAAACGGGGGGGCCAAAAGAGACCCAGTACTTC.